Listed below are T cell receptor beta chains from one sample, sequenced in a study of immune evolution from preneoplasia to lung adenocarcinoma. Assay used: immunoSEQ multiplex PCR; TCRdb lists only in-frame clones, some missing. The table has under 4,000 clones, roughly 87% seen once. What was sequenced was FFPE invasive lung adenocarcinoma tissue. The source of these receptors is a person aged 70 to 85 with invasive lung adenocarcinoma. Both conserved end residues are part of each CDR3. Each record gives: D gene, V gene, J gene, CDR3 protein. The D gene is left open where the match is weak.

TRBD2	TRBV6-5	TRBJ2-7	CASRGTSTQQYF
.	TRBV1	TRBJ2-6	CTSSEQCLQSRANVLTF
TRBD1	TRBV28	TRBJ2-7	CASNPSGGSYEQYF
.	TRBV29-1	TRBJ2-3	CSVQVVGDTQYF
TRBD1	TRBV5-6	TRBJ2-6	CASSFWGQRSGANVLTF
TRBD1	TRBV7-2	TRBJ2-7	CASSPTGASGWEQYF
.	TRBV18	TRBJ1-1	CASSPFQENTEAFF
.	TRBV4-1	TRBJ2-1	CASSHLADSSYNEQFF
.	TRBV19	TRBJ2-2	CASRNTGELFF
.	TRBV11-1	TRBJ2-2	CASSLERRGTGELFF
TRBD2	TRBV12-5	TRBJ2-3	CASGPGLAGGGGDTQYF
.	TRBV29-1	TRBJ2-7	CSVRGASYEQYF
.	TRBV11-1	TRBJ2-7	CASSPRRGRNEQYF
.	TRBV21-1	TRBJ2-3	CASRLRTNHTQYF
.	TRBV12-5	TRBJ1-5	CASGLIQGGYQPQHF
TRBD2	TRBV5-1	TRBJ2-4	CASSFSGSPPRGNIQYF
.	TRBV21-1	TRBJ1-1	CASSKTIRGPGCYTEAFF
TRBD1	TRBV10-3	TRBJ1-1	CAITGTGNTEAFF
.	TRBV30	TRBJ2-7	CAWVSTGTYEQYF
.	TRBV12-5	TRBJ2-7	CASALLYEQYF
.	TRBV4-1	TRBJ2-7	CASSQTFDGIAYEQYF
.	TRBV6-1	TRBJ1-2	CASSCTRKTYGYTF
TRBD2	TRBV28	TRBJ2-1	CASSSSGTSGRNEQFF
.	TRBV28	TRBJ1-1	CASSPPGGGPPGAFF
.	TRBV5-4	TRBJ1-2	CASSLGRQSYGYTF
.	TRBV5-1	TRBJ2-1	CASSPLGSYNEQFF
.	TRBV10-2	TRBJ1-1	CASSSVYGTEAFF
TRBD2	TRBV5-1	TRBJ2-7	CASSLGLAGSETEQYF
TRBD1	TRBV18	TRBJ2-3	CASSRNRGPDTQYF
TRBD1	TRBV6-5	TRBJ2-5	CASSYSRGYQETQYF
TRBD2	TRBV28	TRBJ2-1	CASNRSGREQFF
TRBD1	TRBV28	TRBJ1-1	CASSILGQGRTEAFF
.	TRBV28	TRBJ1-5	CASGLGGAEQPQHF
.	TRBV7-2	TRBJ2-7	CASSKTQVPEQYF
.	TRBV5-1	TRBJ2-3	CASSLMILDTQYF
.	TRBV7-6	TRBJ2-2	CASSLQGAGELFF
.	TRBV28	TRBJ2-2	CASRLEQGNTGELFF
TRBD2	TRBV27	TRBJ2-5	CASSLSAGGETQYF
TRBD1	TRBV7-2	TRBJ2-7	CASSSSVGQEQYF
TRBD2	TRBV27	TRBJ2-1	CASSLRAGAYNEQFF
TRBD2	TRBV6-4	TRBJ2-2	CASSAGGGTGELFF